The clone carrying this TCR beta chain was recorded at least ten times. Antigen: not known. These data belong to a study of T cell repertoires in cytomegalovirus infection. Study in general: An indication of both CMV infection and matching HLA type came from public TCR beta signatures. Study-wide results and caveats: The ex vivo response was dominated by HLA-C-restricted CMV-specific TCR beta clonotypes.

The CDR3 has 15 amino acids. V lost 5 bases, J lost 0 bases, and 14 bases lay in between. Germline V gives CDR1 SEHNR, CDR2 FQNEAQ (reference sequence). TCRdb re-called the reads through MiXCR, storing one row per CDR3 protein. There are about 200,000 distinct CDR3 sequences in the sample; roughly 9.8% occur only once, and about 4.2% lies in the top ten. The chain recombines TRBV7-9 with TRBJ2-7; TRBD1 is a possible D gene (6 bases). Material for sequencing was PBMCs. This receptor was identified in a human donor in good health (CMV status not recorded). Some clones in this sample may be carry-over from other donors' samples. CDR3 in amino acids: CASSRGEGGSYEQYF. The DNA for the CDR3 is TGTGCCAGCAGCCGGGGTGAAGGGGGCTCCTACGAGCAGTACTTC.